The present TCR beta chain was sequenced within a study of shared clonotypes between healthy human individuals. This table comes from immunoSEQ multiplex PCR, and its TCRdb copy is limited to in-frame clones, with some not included. The table shows roughly 2.6 million clones, with approximately 94% occurring only once. V dropped 6 bases and J dropped 7 bases, with 18 bases sitting between them. CDR1 is MDHEN and CDR2 is SYDVKM in the germline V gene. This CDR3 has 15 amino acids. Sequenced material: naive CD4+ T cells sorted from blood. The subset: CD45RA+ positively selected. This receptor was taken from a young man in good health. V and J are TRBV28 and TRBJ1-4; tentatively, D is TRBD1 (5 bases). CDR3 in DNA: TGTGCCAGCAGCAACCCAGGGTATGACCGTGAAAAACTGTTTTTT. As protein: CASSNPGYDREKLFF.